This TCR beta chain emerged from a study of blood T cell repertoires in COVID-19. The germline gives CDR1 ENHRY, CDR2 SYGVKD. This CDR3 contains 16 residues. V gave up 3 bases and J gave up 5 bases, with 19 bases separating them. Only in-frame clones appear in the TCRdb table, and some are missing; sequencing was by immunoSEQ multiplex PCR. This sample has 200,000 or so clones, with about 90% found just once. The sequencing sample was made of peripheral blood. This receptor was obtained from a man younger than 45 with COVID-19, enrolled during active disease. The genes are TRBV10-3 and TRBJ1-2; D is unclear. DNA for the CDR3: TGTGCCATCAGTGACGTTGAGGAAGAGGCTCCGTATGGCTACACCTTC. Protein product: CAISDVEEEAPYGYTF.